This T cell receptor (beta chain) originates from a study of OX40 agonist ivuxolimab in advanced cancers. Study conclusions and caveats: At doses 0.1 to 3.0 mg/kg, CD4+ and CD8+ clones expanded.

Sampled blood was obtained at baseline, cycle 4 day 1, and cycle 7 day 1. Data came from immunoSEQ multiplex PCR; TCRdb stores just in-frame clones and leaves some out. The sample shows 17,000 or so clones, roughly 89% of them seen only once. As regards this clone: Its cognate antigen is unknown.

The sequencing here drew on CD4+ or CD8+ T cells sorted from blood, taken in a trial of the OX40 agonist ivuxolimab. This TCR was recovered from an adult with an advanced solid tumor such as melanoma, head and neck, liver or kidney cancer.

Here the CDR3 DNA reads TGTGCCAGCAGTTCCCGGCGGACAGGGCCAGAGACCCAGTACTTC. Protein sequence: CASSSRRTGPETQYF. The chain combines TRBV6-5 with TRBJ2-5; TRBD1 matches 8 bases. The ends lost 4 bases at V and 4 bases at J; junction bases unmatched: 8. The CDR3 contains 15 residues. Per germline, CDR1 MNHEY and CDR2 SVGAGI.